This T cell receptor beta chain was sequenced in a study of shared clonotypes between healthy human individuals. Sequencing was performed with immunoSEQ multiplex PCR; in TCRdb, only in-frame clones are kept and a portion is missing. The repertoire holds about 600,000 clones, with roughly 79% as singletons. Trimming took off 4 bases at V and 7 bases at J, with 14 bases between the two ends. The CDR3 has 13 residues. The V gene's germline CDR1 is SGDLS and CDR2 YYNGEE. The sequencing sample was made of PBMCs. This TCR was recovered from a woman in her forties in good health. Some clones in this sample may be carry-over from other donors' samples. V gene TRBV9 combines with J gene TRBJ2-5; tentatively, D is TRBD2 (5 bases). The chain's CDR3 is CASSPRAGGTQYF. The CDR3 nucleotides are TGTGCCAGCAGCCCCCGAGCAGGAGGGACCCAGTACTTC.